This TCR beta chain was observed in a study of post-analysis software for immune sequencing data. Study details: Relapsing-remitting, secondary progressive and progressive-relapsing forms made up the multiple sclerosis disease courses. Whole-study results and caveats: Compared against controls, patients with multiple sclerosis displayed significantly lower normalized Chao1 diversity. Batch-matched samples strongly co-clustered by F measure. Five or six TRBV segments, TRBV5-6, TRBV5-1 and TRBV20-1 among them, were found more frequent in patients than controls.

This clonotype appeared a few times. Its antigen is unidentified. Trimming pared 3 bases from V and 2 bases from J, leaving 4 bases between. The CDR3 runs 13 residues. CDR1 and CDR2 from the germline V gene are KGHDR and SFDVKD. Unique molecular identifiers were present in the TCR beta cDNA libraries. TCRdb ran MiXCR on the PCR reads and lists one entry per CDR3 protein. The sample has around 400,000 distinct CDR3 sequences, approximately 38% seen once; the top ten hold about an eighth. The V gene is TRBV24-1, the J gene TRBJ1-5; D is undetermined. Material for sequencing was blood. The TCR was taken from a girl under 18 with multiple sclerosis. CDR3 region: CATSDRGNQPQHF. The CDR3 DNA sequence: TGTGCCACCAGTGATCGGGGCAATCAGCCCCAGCATTTT.